These 28 T cell receptor beta chains were all obtained from the same sample, sequenced in a study of shared clonotypes between healthy human individuals. Produced via immunoSEQ multiplex PCR; TCRdb's table is partial and in-frame only. Of some 2.1 million clones listed, 85% to 95% are singletons. Sequencing used naive CD4+ T cells sorted from blood. Subset indicated: CD45RA+ positively selected. The receptor source for this set is a man younger than 35 in good health.

The V gene is TRBV10-1, the J gene TRBJ2-3; TRBD2 matches 8 bases. From germline, CDR1 is WNHNN and CDR2 SYGVQD (reference sequence). V was pared by 3 bases and J by 4 bases, with 9 bases of the junction left unmatched. This CDR3 is 16 amino acids long. The CDR3: CASSEDRGRFPDTQYF. DNA for the CDR3: TGCGCCAGCAGTGAAGATCGCGGGAGGTTCCCAGATACGCAGTATTTT.

The chain links TRBV27 to TRBJ1-1; D possibly corresponds to TRBD1 (6 bases). The CDR3 length is 15 residues. The ends were cut back, 8 bases at V and 3 bases at J, with 19 bases in the middle. Germline V gives CDR1 MNHEY, CDR2 SMNVEV (reference sequence). This chain's CDR3 is CASQALGKGDTEAFF. The CDR3, as DNA: TGTGCCAGCCAGGCTTTAGGCAAGGGGGACACTGAAGCTTTCTTT.

The chain links TRBV28 to TRBJ2-2; a possible D gene is TRBD1 (6 bases). V was clipped by 5 bases and J by 4 bases, with 20 bases between them. From germline, CDR1 is MDHEN and CDR2 SYDVKM. The CDR3 runs 17 residues. CDR3 coding DNA: TGTGCCAGCAGTCTAGAGCTCTCAGGGGCCAGCACCGGGGAGCTGTTTTTT. Its protein is CASSLELSGASTGELFF.

This sequence joins TRBV7-9 and TRBJ2-2; TRBD2 matches 8 bases. CDR3 length: 16 residues. Per the germline V gene, CDR1 is SEHNR and CDR2 is FQNEAQ (reference sequence). Germline trimming cut 3 bases from V and 2 bases from J; bases unmatched to any gene: 5. CDR3 loop: CASSFSLAGNTGELFF. DNA for the CDR3: TGTGCCAGCAGCTTTTCGCTAGCGGGTAACACCGGGGAGCTGTTTTTT.

The genes are TRBV2 and TRBJ1-6; D unclear. The germline gives CDR1 SNHLY, CDR2 FYNNEI. The V and J ends lost 5 bases and 4 bases respectively, with 12 bases between them. The CDR3 has 15 residues. This CDR3 is CASSRESTYNSPLHF. CDR3 bases: TGTGCCAGCAGTCGGGAATCTACATATAATTCACCCCTCCACTTT.

The chain couples TRBV5-1 to TRBJ2-5; tentatively, D is TRBD2 (6 bases). Per the germline V gene, CDR1 is SGHRS and CDR2 is YFSETQ. Trimming took 4 bases from V and 2 from J, leaving 12 bases between them. The CDR3 has 14 residues. The CDR3 DNA is TGCGCCAGCAGCGGTAGCGGTACTCAAGAGACCCAGTACTTC. Its translation: CASSGSGTQETQYF.

This clone was observed once. J is TRBJ1-4 and V is TRBV11-2; TRBD1 matches at 8 bases. The V gene's germline CDR1 is SGHAT and CDR2 FQNNGV. V dropped 7 bases and J dropped 8; count of bases not matched to a gene: 9. The CDR3 has 14 residues. In DNA form, the CDR3 reads TGTGCCAGCAATCAACAGGGGGGTCAAGAAAAACTGTTTTTT. Protein product: CASNQQGGQEKLFF.

Regarding this clone: This sample also contains other DNA sequences that code for the same CDR3. The rearrangement joins TRBV2 to TRBJ1-5, with a possible D match to TRBD1 (6 bases). The V gene lost 2 bases and the J gene lost 2 bases, with 10 bases spanning the gap. CDR1 and CDR2 from the germline V gene are SNHLY and FYNNEI. The CDR3 length is 15 residues. CDR3 residues: CASSERGSGNQPQHF. In DNA form, the CDR3 reads TGTGCCAGCAGTGAAAGGGGGAGCGGCAATCAGCCCCAGCATTTT.

CDR3 protein: CASSQQSNQETQYF. In DNA, the CDR3 is TGCGCCAGCAGCCAACAGTCAAACCAAGAGACCCAGTACTTC. This chain uses TRBV5-1 with TRBJ2-5; unclear D gene. Trimming removed 4 bases at V and 0 bases at J, with 10 bases between. The CDR3 sequence is 14 residues long. Germline V gives CDR1 SGHRS, CDR2 YFSETQ.

The V and J genes are TRBV6-5 and TRBJ1-1; the match to TRBD1 covers 10 bases. With 2 bases clipped from V and 1 base from J, the junction kept 1 base outside the gene matches. CDR3 length equals 15 residues. CDR1 is MNHEY and CDR2 is SVGAGI in the germline V gene. The CDR3 bases are TGTGCCAGCAGTTACGGGGACAGGGGGAACACTGAAGCTTTCTTT. Protein product: CASSYGDRGNTEAFF.

The gene calls are TRBV6-6 and TRBJ1-5; D might be TRBD1 (6 bases). CDR3 length: 14 amino acids. Germline V gives CDR1 MNHNY, CDR2 SVGAGI (reference sequence). V gave up 7 bases and J gave up 7 bases, with 17 bases separating them. CDR3: CASIRGQGHQPQHF. The CDR3 coding sequence is TGTGCCAGCATTAGAGGGCAGGGGCACCAGCCCCAGCATTTT.

The CDR3 region has the DNA TGTGCCTGGAGTCCCAAGGGACAGGGGGCGTCTAACTATGGCTACACCTTC. Translated: CAWSPKGQGASNYGYTF. The rearrangement links TRBV30 to TRBJ1-2; 12 nucleotides align to TRBD1. The CDR3 length is 17 residues. Losses at the gene ends were 2 bases for V and 0 bases for J; bases not matched to a gene: 7. Germline loops: CDR1 GTSNPN, CDR2 SVGIG (reference sequence).

V usage is TRBV5-1 and J usage is TRBJ2-7, with a tentative D call TRBD1 (6 bases). This CDR3 comprises 15 residues. The germline V and J ends were trimmed by 0 bases and 1 base, with 11 bases remaining between them. The germline CDR1 and CDR2 sequences are SGHRS and YFSETQ. The CDR3 protein is CASSLGQGWSYEQYF. The DNA of the CDR3 is TGCGCCAGCAGCTTGGGGCAGGGGTGGTCCTACGAGCAGTACTTC.

For this clone: Other nucleotide sequences from this sample produce the same CDR3. The genes are TRBV7-9 and TRBJ1-3; D gene unclear. This CDR3 comprises 14 residues. CDR1 and CDR2 from the germline V gene are SEHNR and FQNEAQ (reference sequence). Between the trimmed V and J ends, which lost 1 base and 0 bases, there was a span of 4 bases. CDR3 DNA: TGTGCCAGCAGCTTAGAAGGCTCTGGAAACACCATATATTTT. Its protein is CASSLEGSGNTIYF.

This chain connects TRBV5-4 to TRBJ1-1; D is unclear. CDR1 is SGHNT, CDR2 YYREEE, per germline (reference sequence). V was clipped by 4 bases and J by 1 base, with 11 bases between them. The CDR3 totals 14 residues. The CDR3 loop is CASSERRQNTEAFF. The CDR3 nucleotides are TGTGCCAGCAGCGAAAGAAGACAGAACACTGAAGCTTTCTTT.

V usage is TRBV6-1 and J usage is TRBJ1-5; 10 bases line up with TRBD1. V shed 8 bases, J shed 1 base, and the junction held 2 bases outside the gene matches. The CDR3 spans 14 residues. Germline CDR1 is MNHNS and CDR2 is SASEGT. Here the CDR3 DNA reads TGTGCCAGCCGGACAGGGGGGAGCAATCAGCCCCAGCATTTT. Its protein is CASRTGGSNQPQHF.

The rearrangement uses TRBV10-3 and TRBJ2-1; 7 bases are shared with TRBD1. Unmatched junction bases numbered 5, after V lost 7 bases and J lost 2 bases. This CDR3 contains 14 residues. Germline loops: CDR1 ENHRY, CDR2 SYGVKD. This CDR3 is CAITDRAPYNEQFF. CDR3 bases: TGTGCCATCACAGACAGGGCCCCCTACAATGAGCAGTTCTTC.

The V gene is TRBV6-5, the J gene TRBJ2-7; tentative D call: TRBD1 (5 bases). CDR1 is MNHEY, CDR2 SVGAGI, per germline. Trimming left V 11 bases short and J 2 bases short, with 16 bases between. The CDR3 has 13 residues. In nucleotides, the CDR3 is TGTGCCTTCCCCAGCATCAGGGCCTACGAGCAGTACTTC. Translation: CAFPSIRAYEQYF.

The J gene is TRBJ2-4, the V gene TRBV7-9; D not resolved. The CDR3 loop spans 14 amino acids. CDR1 and CDR2 from the germline V gene are SEHNR and FQNEAQ (reference sequence). V was shortened by 1 base and J by 7 bases, with 11 bases between the two germline ends. For the CDR3, the DNA is TGTGCCAGCAGCTTAGTGGCCAGAGAGAACATTCAGTACTTC. Translating it yields CASSLVARENIQYF.

The chain employs TRBV19 and TRBJ1-5, with D perhaps TRBD1 (6 bases). CDR3 length: 16 residues. CDR1 is LNHDA, CDR2 SQIVND, per germline (reference sequence). The V end was cut by 7 bases, the J end by 4 bases, with 20 bases between. The DNA of the CDR3 is TGTGCCAGTACCAGCCATGAAGGACAGAGAAATCAGCCCCAGCATTTT. Its protein is CASTSHEGQRNQPQHF.

The CDR3 spells CASRRTQWQFLKGPEAFF. In DNA form, the CDR3 reads TGTGCCAGCAGAAGGACTCAGTGGCAGTTTCTAAAAGGCCCTGAAGCTTTCTTT. J is TRBJ1-1 and V is TRBV27; D is unresolved. This CDR3 has 18 residues. V was pared by 6 bases and J by 6 bases, with 29 bases between. Per the germline V gene, CDR1 is MNHEY and CDR2 is SMNVEV (reference sequence).

The J gene is TRBJ1-6, the V gene TRBV9; 8 bases match TRBD1. CDR1 SGDLS and CDR2 YYNGEE come from the germline V gene. Unmatched junction bases numbered 7, after V lost 2 bases and J lost 9 bases. The CDR3 has 15 amino acids. The CDR3 DNA reads TGTGCCAGCAGCGTCAACCGGGACAGGACTTCACCCCTCCACTTT. Protein: CASSVNRDRTSPLHF. Together with reference TRBV9 and TRBJ1-6, the CDR3 gives the full variable domain: DSGVTQTPKHLITATGQRVTLRCSPRSGDLSVYWYQQSLDQGLQFLIQYYNGEERAKGNILERFSAQQFPDLHSELNLSSLELGDSALYFCASSVNRDRTSPLHFGNGTRLTVT.

A single count supports this clone. J is TRBJ1-3 and V is TRBV2, with D possibly matching TRBD1 (5 bases). Looked up from germline, CDR1 is SNHLY and CDR2 is FYNNEI. Trimming took off 5 bases at V and 6 bases at J, with 11 bases between the two ends. This CDR3 region has 13 residues. In nucleotides, the CDR3 is TGTGCCAGCAGTCCAGGGTACGAAAACACCATATATTTT. It codes for CASSPGYENTIYF.

This clone was observed a single time. This chain uses TRBV15 with TRBJ2-1; no reliable D call. The CDR3 consists of 15 residues. Per germline, CDR1 LNHNV and CDR2 YYDKDF (reference sequence). V was shortened by 6 bases and J by 1 base, with 13 bases between the two germline ends. In DNA, the CDR3 is TGTGCCACCAGGGCGGTCGGCTCGTCCTACAATGAGCAGTTCTTC. Protein sequence: CATRAVGSSYNEQFF.

J is TRBJ2-1 and V is TRBV7-2, with D uncertain. Trimming stripped 2 bases from V and 4 bases from J, with 9 bases between. Germline values: CDR1 SGHTA, CDR2 FQGNSA. The CDR3 is made up of 14 amino acids. The DNA for the CDR3 is TGTGCCAGCAGCTTAAGCTTACAGTACAATGAGCAGTTCTTC. Translating it yields CASSLSLQYNEQFF.

Note on this clone: A junction end diverges from the germline sequence, so it may reflect a read error. The chain couples TRBV30 to TRBJ2-2; D is possibly TRBD1 (6 bases). This CDR3 region has 15 residues. Germline V gives CDR1 GTSNPN, CDR2 SVGIG (reference sequence). CDR3 coding DNA: TGTGCCCGGAGAAAGGTCAGGGGTGACACCGGGGAGCTGTTTTTT. The encoded protein is CARRKVRGDTGELFF.

Turning to this clone: At one end the junction does not follow the germline gene, possibly because of a read error. V and J are TRBV7-9 and TRBJ2-1; D uncertain. Germline V gene data show CDR1 as SEHNR and CDR2 as FQNEAQ (reference sequence). This CDR3 has 11 residues. DNA for the CDR3: TGTGCCAGCAGCTCCGACAATGAGCAGTTCTTC. Translating it yields CASSSDNEQFF.

This clone was seen only once. A read error may explain this, as a much larger clone is one base away. This rearrangement joins TRBV11-2 to TRBJ2-2; D ambiguous. There are 13 residues in the CDR3. V lost 0 bases to trimming and J lost 7 bases, with 6 bases between them. Germline CDR1 is SGHAT and CDR2 is FQNNGV. CDR3 protein: CASSLEGNGELFF. As DNA, the CDR3 is TGTGCCAGCAGCTTAGAGGGAAACGGGGAGCTGTTTTTT.